This T cell receptor (beta chain) was documented in a study of blood T cell repertoires in COVID-19. About the study: From T cells, B-cell-depleted T cells, or PBMCs came the material, which was cDNA or gDNA.

This CDR3 region has 15 residues. Unmatched junction bases numbered 8, after V lost 0 bases and J lost 7 bases. Germline values: CDR1 MNHEY, CDR2 SVGAGI. In the authors' methods: By means of reference gene primer amplification, nucleated cell counts were estimated. TCRdb keeps only in-frame clones here, not all; method: immunoSEQ multiplex PCR. The DNA gave D and trimming, while V, J and clone size come from that table. The table lists a few hundred thousand clones, 80% to 90% of them singletons, with under 3.5% in the top ten. The sequence was obtained from a man in his fifties or sixties who had recovered from COVID-19. This rearrangement joins TRBV6-5 to TRBJ1-2, with TRBD1 identical over 7 bases. The specimen was peripheral blood. The CDR3 DNA sequence: TGTGCCAGCAGTTACTCTGACAGGGCGTACTCTGGCTACACCTTC. Protein sequence: CASSYSDRAYSGYTF.